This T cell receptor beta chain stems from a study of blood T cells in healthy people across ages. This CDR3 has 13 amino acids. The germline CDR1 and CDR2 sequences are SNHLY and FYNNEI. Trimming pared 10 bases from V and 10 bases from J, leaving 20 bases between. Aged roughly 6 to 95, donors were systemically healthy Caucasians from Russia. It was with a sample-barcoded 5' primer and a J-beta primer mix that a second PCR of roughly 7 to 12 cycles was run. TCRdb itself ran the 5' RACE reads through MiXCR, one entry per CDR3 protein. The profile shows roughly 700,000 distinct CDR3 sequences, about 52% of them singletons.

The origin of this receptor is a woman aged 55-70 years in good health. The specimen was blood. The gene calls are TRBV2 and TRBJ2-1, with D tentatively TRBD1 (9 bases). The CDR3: CATVSGTGKEQFF. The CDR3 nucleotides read TGTGCCACCGTTAGCGGGACAGGGAAGGAGCAGTTCTTC.